The sequence of this T cell receptor beta chain was determined in a study of blood T cell repertoires in COVID-19. Study in general: Collection of acute and convalescent COVID-19 samples took place in the United States, Italy and Spain. In each case, the material was cDNA or gDNA derived from T cells, B-cell-depleted T cells, or PBMCs.

The authors' processing: Cell counts per sample came from amplifying reference gene primers. Assay: immunoSEQ multiplex PCR; the TCRdb copy retains only in-frame clones and omits some. From that table come the V and J calls and clone size; the DNA was used to work out D and trimming. The table records some 140,000 clones, over 70% of them present only once. Germline-derived CDR1 and CDR2 are MDHEN and SYDVKM. The CDR3 totals 16 residues. Trimming shortened V by 5 bases and J by 1 base, and 15 bases separated the two germline ends. The sequencing input was peripheral blood. The source is a man older than 75 with acute or convalescent COVID-19. The V call is TRBV28, the J call TRBJ1-5; D possibly corresponds to TRBD1 (5 bases). In DNA form, the CDR3 reads TGTGCCAGCAGTCCGATCAGGGTGTTGAGCAATCAGCCCCAGCATTTT. Its translation: CASSPIRVLSNQPQHF.